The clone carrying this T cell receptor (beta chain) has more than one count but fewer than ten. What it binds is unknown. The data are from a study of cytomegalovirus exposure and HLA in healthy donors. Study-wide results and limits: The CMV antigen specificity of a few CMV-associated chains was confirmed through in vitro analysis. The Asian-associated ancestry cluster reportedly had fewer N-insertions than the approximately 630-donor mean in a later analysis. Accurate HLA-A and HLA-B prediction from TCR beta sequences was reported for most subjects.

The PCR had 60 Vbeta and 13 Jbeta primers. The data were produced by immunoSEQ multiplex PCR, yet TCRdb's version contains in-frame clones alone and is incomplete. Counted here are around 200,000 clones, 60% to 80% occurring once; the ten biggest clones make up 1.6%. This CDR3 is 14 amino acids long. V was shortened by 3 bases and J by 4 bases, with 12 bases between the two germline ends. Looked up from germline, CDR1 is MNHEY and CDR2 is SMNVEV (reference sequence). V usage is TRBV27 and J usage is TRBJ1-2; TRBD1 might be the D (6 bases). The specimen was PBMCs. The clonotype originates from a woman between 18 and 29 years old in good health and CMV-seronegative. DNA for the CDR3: TGTGCCAGCAGTTTGAACAGGGAAGTCTATGGCTACACCTTC. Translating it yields CASSLNREVYGYTF.